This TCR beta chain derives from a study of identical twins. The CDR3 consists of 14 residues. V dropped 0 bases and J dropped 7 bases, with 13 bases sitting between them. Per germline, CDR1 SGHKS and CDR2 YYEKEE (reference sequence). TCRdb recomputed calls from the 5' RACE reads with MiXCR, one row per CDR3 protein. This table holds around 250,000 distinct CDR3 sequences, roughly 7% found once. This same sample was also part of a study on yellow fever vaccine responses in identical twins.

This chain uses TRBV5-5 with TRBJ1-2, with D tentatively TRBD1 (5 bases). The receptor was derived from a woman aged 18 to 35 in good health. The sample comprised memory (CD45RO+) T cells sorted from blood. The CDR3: CASSLVREGSGYTF. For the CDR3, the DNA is TGTGCCAGCAGCTTGGTCAGGGAGGGTTCTGGCTACACCTTC. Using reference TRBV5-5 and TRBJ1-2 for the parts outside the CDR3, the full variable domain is DAGVTQSPTHLIKTRGQQVTLRCSPISGHKSVSWYQQVLGQGPQFIFQYYEKEERGRGNFPDRFSARQFPNYSSELNVNALLLGDSALYLCASSLVREGSGYTFGSGTRLTVV.